Presented here are 18 T cell receptor beta chains from one specimen sequenced in a study of T-cell reconstitution after alpha-beta-depleted transplantation in children. For TCRbeta, the library was prepared with unique molecular identifiers. Using its own MiXCR run on the PCR reads, TCRdb lists one record per CDR3 protein. The sample holds 170,000 or so distinct CDR3 sequences, more than 6.5% seen once. The sequencing used PBMCs from the stem cell graft donor, collected from the stem cell graft. Receptors were obtained from a human donor who donated a stem cell graft to a child with Wiskott-Aldrich syndrome.

This clonotype was detected many times. V usage is TRBV11-2 and J usage is TRBJ1-2; the D gene is possibly TRBD1 (6 bases). CDR1 and CDR2 from the germline V gene are SGHAT and FQNNGV. The CDR3 has 12 residues. Between the trimmed V and J ends, which lost 5 bases and 7 bases, there was a span of 11 bases. CDR3 region: CASSIGQSGYTF. The CDR3 nucleotides read TGTGCCAGCAGCATAGGACAGTCTGGCTACACCTTC.

At least ten counts were recorded for this clonotype. This chain joins TRBV20-1 and TRBJ2-7; D possibly corresponds to TRBD1 (6 bases). This CDR3 contains 10 residues. Germline-derived CDR1 and CDR2 are DFQATT and SNEGSKA (reference sequence). DNA of the CDR3: TGCATGGTGAGGGGGAACGAGCAGTACTTC. Amino acid sequence: CMVRGNEQYF.

This clonotype has ten or more counts. J is TRBJ1-2 and V is TRBV6-1; the D is unclear. The CDR3 spans 15 residues. CDR1 is MNHNS and CDR2 is SASEGT in the germline V gene. Trimming stripped 8 bases from V and 0 bases from J, with 16 bases between. In nucleotides, the CDR3 is TGTGCCAGCCCCTCTAAGGCCGGAGCTAACTATGGCTACACCTTC. Amino acids: CASPSKAGANYGYTF.

This clonotype showed up many times. In DNA form, the CDR3 reads TGCAGTGCTAGAAGGGGCGGGCGTGGCTCCTACAATGAGCAGTTCTTC. Translation: CSARRGGRGSYNEQFF. The rearrangement uses TRBV20-1 and TRBJ2-1; D tentatively reads TRBD1 or TRBD2 (5 bases each). The CDR3 is 16 residues long. V gave up 2 bases and J gave up 0 bases, with 14 bases separating them. Germline V CDR1 and CDR2: DFQATT, SNEGSKA (reference sequence).

In this sample, this clonotype turned up many times. This rearrangement joins TRBV9 to TRBJ1-2; possible D gene TRBD1, 5 bases. The germline V gene has CDR1 SGDLS and CDR2 YYNGEE. This CDR3 is 12 amino acids long. V lost 4 bases and J 4 bases, leaving 8 bases between the germline ends. The CDR3 DNA reads TGTGCCAGCAGCCCTCAGGGCTATGGCTACACCTTC. As protein: CASSPQGYGYTF.

This clonotype was observed at least ten times. V and J are TRBV12-3 or TRBV12-4 and TRBJ1-6; no clear D. V lost 5 bases to trimming and J lost 7 bases, with 6 bases between them. CDR3 length equals 12 residues. CDR3 nucleotides: TGTGCCAGCAGTGCGATGAATTCACCCCTCCACTTT. The encoded protein is CASSAMNSPLHF.

This clonotype was detected ten times or more. V is TRBV20-1 and J is TRBJ2-3; no clear D. CDR1 and CDR2 from the germline V gene are DFQATT and SNEGSKA (reference sequence). Between the trimmed V and J ends, which lost 0 bases and 1 base, there was a span of 8 bases. The CDR3 runs to 14 residues. The CDR3 is CSARDDWGTDTQYF. The DNA of the CDR3 is TGCAGTGCTAGAGATGACTGGGGCACAGATACGCAGTATTTT.

This clonotype appeared many times. V gene TRBV7-2 combines with J gene TRBJ2-7; TRBD2 might be the D (5 bases). This CDR3 is built from 15 residues. V was trimmed by 5 bases and J by 6 bases, leaving 20 bases between them. The germline gives CDR1 SGHTA, CDR2 FQGNSA. This CDR3 is CASSPEGGSRREQYF. CDR3 coding DNA: TGTGCCAGCAGCCCAGAGGGCGGGTCAAGGCGCGAGCAGTACTTC.

This clonotype was recorded at least ten times. The chain uses TRBV12-3 or TRBV12-4 and TRBJ2-7; D unresolved. This CDR3 region has 14 residues. The V end was cut by 8 bases, the J end by 0 bases, with 14 bases between. CDR3 sequence: CASRREQSSYEQYF. CDR3 bases: TGTGCCAGCCGGAGAGAGCAGAGCTCCTACGAGCAGTACTTC.

This clonotype occurred many times. The genes are TRBV30 and TRBJ1-2; no firm D call. This CDR3 is 13 amino acids long. Per germline, CDR1 GTSNPN and CDR2 SVGIG (reference sequence). As DNA, the CDR3 is TGTGTTCTGCAACTTCGAGCTAACTATGGCTACACCTTC. It yields the protein CVLQLRANYGYTF.

This clonotype was counted many times. The chain joins TRBV20-1 to TRBJ1-1; D may be TRBD1 (5 bases). The germline V gene has CDR1 DFQATT and CDR2 SNEGSKA (reference sequence). The CDR3 is 13 residues long. Trimming removed 3 bases at V and 7 bases at J, with 15 bases between. CDR3 nucleotides: TGCAGTGCTAGGGAGGGAGGACACCATGAAGCTTTCTTT. As protein: CSAREGGHHEAFF.

The sample holds many counts of this clonotype. The gene calls are TRBV12-3 or TRBV12-4 and TRBJ1-3, with TRBD1 as a possible D gene (5 bases). This CDR3 comprises 15 residues. V was trimmed by 3 bases and J by 0 bases, leaving 9 bases between them. The CDR3 DNA is TGTGCCAGCAGTTTGCGGGGCGCCTCTGGAAACACCATATATTTT. Its translation: CASSLRGASGNTIYF.

The chain combines TRBV7-9 with TRBJ1-2, with D unresolved. There are 12 residues in the CDR3. Germline CDR1 SEHNR, CDR2 FQNEAQ (reference sequence). The V end lost 1 base, the J end lost 8 bases, and 8 bases lay between the germline ends. CDR3 nucleotides: TGTGCCAGCAGCTTAGTCCCGTTCGGCTACACCTTC. This sequence encodes CASSLVPFGYTF.

This clonotype came up many times. The V and J genes are TRBV20-1 and TRBJ2-3, with a weak D call TRBD1 (5 bases). This CDR3 has 12 residues. Germline V lookup: CDR1 DFQATT, CDR2 SNEGSKA (reference sequence). Deletions cut 4 bases from V and 0 bases from J, with 5 bases between. CDR3 protein: CSAKGSTDTQYF. In nucleotides, the CDR3 is TGCAGTGCTAAGGGGAGCACAGATACGCAGTATTTT.

The V and J genes are TRBV7-2 and TRBJ2-3; D gene uncertain. This CDR3 region has 14 residues. The germline gives CDR1 SGHTA, CDR2 FQGNSA. V was shortened by 6 bases and J by 3 bases, with 13 bases between the two germline ends. The CDR3 DNA reads as TGTGCCAGCAGAAAGACTTTGGCGACAGATACGCAGTATTTT. Protein: CASRKTLATDTQYF.

This clonotype was picked up a small number of times. V is TRBV11-2 and J is TRBJ2-1; 8 bases line up with TRBD2. The CDR3 contains 14 residues. The trim removed 7 bases at V and 7 bases at J, leaving 9 bases unmatched. Germline V lookup: CDR1 SGHAT, CDR2 FQNNGV. In DNA form, the CDR3 reads TGTGCCAGCACCGGGGGGGGGCGGGGGAATGAGCAGTTCTTC. Its translation: CASTGGGRGNEQFF.

This clonotype appeared once. One base away lies a much larger clone, so this may be a sequencing read error. V usage is TRBV20-1 and J usage is TRBJ1-1; unclear D gene. V lost 5 bases and J lost 3, with 13 bases in between. The CDR3 has 13 amino acids. Germline V gene lookup returns CDR1 DFQATT and CDR2 SNEGSKA (reference sequence). The CDR3 sequence: CSARSRMYTEAFF. DNA of the CDR3: TGCAGTGCTCGATCAAGGATGTACACTGAAGCTTTCTTT.

This clonotype was seen repeatedly, ten times or more. The chain joins TRBV18 to TRBJ1-2; D is ambiguous. V was trimmed by 3 bases and J by 1 base, leaving 15 bases between them. CDR3 size: 16 residues. CDR1 is KGHSH and CDR2 is LQKENI in the germline V gene. The CDR3: CASSPSARLDNYGYTF. CDR3 DNA: TGTGCCAGCTCACCGTCGGCCCGACTAGATAACTATGGCTACACCTTC. The complete variable domain, with remaining parts taken from reference TRBV18 and TRBJ1-2, reads NAGVMQNPRHLVRRRGQEARLRCSPMKGHSHVYWYRQLPEEGLKFMVYLQKENIIDESGMPKERFSAEFPKEGPSILRIQQVVRGDSAAYFCASSPSARLDNYGYTFGSGTRLTVV.